One and the same sample provided the 10 T cell receptor beta chains below, sequenced in a study of spatial heterogeneity in lung cancer. TCRdb independently ran MiXCR on the 5' RACE reads; one entry per CDR3 protein. This sample has fewer than 25,000 distinct CDR3 sequences, with 3.3% found just once. Time point: sample taken at primary tumor resection. No cell sorting; template was whole RNA from tumor, lung tissue or PBMC. The source material was PBMCs, sampled at surgery. The receptor source for this set is a female donor with early-stage non-small cell lung cancer.

This clonotype was observed many times. The CDR3 DNA reads TGTGCCAGAAGCTTGGGACTAGCGGGAGACAATGAGCAGTTCTTC. Residues: CARSLGLAGDNEQFF. The chain uses TRBV5-3 and TRBJ2-1, with 12 bases matching TRBD2. TRBV5-3 is an ORF for which the function is uncertain. The CDR3 consists of 15 residues. V lost 0 bases and J lost 5; bases outside the gene matches: 0.

This clonotype was seen repeatedly, ten times or more. The chain recombines TRBV7-9 with TRBJ2-7; D unresolved. The germline CDR1 and CDR2 sequences are SEHNR and FQNEAQ (reference sequence). The V and J ends lost 6 bases and 0 bases respectively, with 9 bases between them. CDR3 length equals 13 residues. The CDR3 DNA reads as TGTGCCAGCAGGCCAAGGAGCTCCTACGAGCAGTACTTC. It codes for CASRPRSSYEQYF.

This clonotype came up many times. V is TRBV10-3 and J is TRBJ1-2; 7 bases are a match to TRBD1. The CDR3 totals 14 residues. V gave up 0 bases and J gave up 8 bases; unmatched junction bases: 6. Germline CDR1 ENHRY, CDR2 SYGVKD. CDR3 loop: CAISESIQGHGYTF. In nucleotides, the CDR3 is TGTGCCATCAGTGAGTCGATACAGGGGCACGGCTACACCTTC.

There are many counts of this clonotype. The CDR3 region has the DNA TGTGCCAGCAGTTTAAGAGTGCCCCTCTCCGGGGAGCTGTTTTTT. This sequence encodes CASSLRVPLSGELFF. The chain joins TRBV27 to TRBJ2-2; no clear D. V was trimmed by 2 bases and J by 6 bases, leaving 13 bases between them. The V gene's germline CDR1 is MNHEY and CDR2 SMNVEV (reference sequence). This CDR3 region has 15 residues.

This clonotype was counted at least ten times. The chain employs TRBV27 and TRBJ2-2; TRBD1 matches at 10 bases. V was clipped by 6 bases and J by 6 bases; unmatched bases: 10. From germline, CDR1 is MNHEY and CDR2 SMNVEV (reference sequence). The CDR3 sequence is 16 residues long. The CDR3 region is CASSRHDRGRAGELFF. CDR3 bases: TGTGCCAGCAGCCGACACGACAGGGGGCGTGCCGGGGAGCTGTTTTTT.

This clonotype was seen at least ten times. The V call is TRBV27, the J call TRBJ1-1; no firm D call. The CDR3 runs 15 residues. The V gene's germline CDR1 is MNHEY and CDR2 SMNVEV (reference sequence). Trimming cost V 3 bases and J 4 bases, with 15 bases left between them. The CDR3, as DNA: TGTGCCAGCAGTTTCATAGCCGCCGGAGGCACTGAAGCTTTCTTT. Its translation is CASSFIAAGGTEAFF.

This clonotype was found many times. The chain uses TRBV12-3 or TRBV12-4 and TRBJ1-1; no clear D. This CDR3 spans 11 amino acids. V was clipped by 2 bases and J by 5 bases, with 3 bases between them. The CDR3 DNA is TGTGCCAGCAGTTTAATGACTGAAGCTTTCTTT. Translated, it gives CASSLMTEAFF.

This clonotype has a count of ten or more. The chain is built from TRBV12-3 or TRBV12-4 and TRBJ2-1; unclear D gene. Between the trimmed V and J ends, which lost 1 base and 7 bases, there was a span of 11 bases. This CDR3 is 14 amino acids long. The CDR3 coding sequence is TGTGCCAGCAGTTTAGTTCTTGTCCTAAATGAGCAGTTCTTC. Residues: CASSLVLVLNEQFF.

This clonotype was counted only a few times. The chain has TRBV19 and TRBJ2-6, with D hard to call. The germline V gene encodes CDR1 LNHDA and CDR2 SQIVND (reference sequence). Trimming removed 4 bases at V and 0 bases at J, with 10 bases between. CDR3 length: 16 residues. CDR3 protein: CASSTVGLSGANVLTF. As DNA, the CDR3 is TGTGCCAGTAGTACGGTCGGGCTCTCTGGGGCCAACGTCCTGACTTTC.

The genes are TRBV6-7 and TRBJ2-7; TRBD2 aligns across 11 bases. TRBV6-7 is an ORF, with its function uncertain. The V segment lost 4 bases and the J segment 2 bases; nucleotides outside the gene matches: 4. The CDR3 consists of 15 residues. The DNA of the CDR3 is TGTGCCAGCAGTTGTGGACTAGCGGGCACCTACGAGCAGTACTTC. Translation: CASSCGLAGTYEQYF.